This TCR beta chain was sequenced in a study of cytomegalovirus exposure and HLA in healthy donors. Study information: Within an early data release were around 80 million unique TCRs drawn from HLA-typed donors. General observations from the study: At a 0.05 false discovery rate, a later analysis found 16,951 TCR beta sequences to be associated with HLA alleles. Exclusion as indistinguishable affected some V segments, including TRBV6-2 and TRBV6-3. In a later analysis, CMV-associated beta chains were mostly HLA-associated, it appeared.

With regard to this clone: Its specificity is not known. Additional DNA sequences in this sample encode the identical CDR3.

The length of the CDR3 is 12 residues. V was trimmed by 0 bases and J by 3 bases, leaving 6 bases between them. Germline loops: CDR1 GTSNPN, CDR2 SVGIG (reference sequence). 60 Vbeta and 13 Jbeta primers were used in PCR. Clones were sequenced by immunoSEQ multiplex PCR, and TCRdb holds only the in-frame ones, with some missing. This table has roughly 180,000 clones, about three quarters appearing once. The clonotype comes from a female donor in good health and CMV-seronegative. The rearrangement joins TRBV30 to TRBJ2-7; D might be TRBD2 (5 bases). The sample taken for sequencing was PBMCs. CDR3 amino acids: CAWSVGSYEQYF. Here the CDR3 DNA reads TGTGCCTGGAGTGTAGGGAGCTACGAGCAGTACTTC.